This TCR beta chain was profiled in a study of T cells in Graves' hyperthyroidism and ophthalmopathy. Overall study: Blood from the periphery was taken at initial diagnosis, before any treatment.

TCR beta CDR3 sequences were amplified from RNA transcripts. HTBI primers were used for first-round RT-PCR of the TCR CDR3. One entry per CDR3 protein, called by TCRdb with MiXCR from the multiplex PCR reads. Among a few hundred thousand distinct CDR3 sequences, about 15% were seen once, and the ten largest hold roughly 7.4%. Trimming shortened V by 2 bases and J by 4 bases, and 20 bases separated the two germline ends. Germline CDR1 LGHNA, CDR2 YNFKEQ. The CDR3 loop spans 17 amino acids. When ophthalmopathy did not progress within 18 months, Graves' hyperthyroidism was considered stable. Each diagnosis was grounded in clinical symptoms, serum thyroxine and TRAb, thyroid ultrasound, and orbital computed tomography.

The sequence was obtained from a young woman with Graves' hyperthyroidism. What was sequenced was blood. The chain uses TRBV4-2 and TRBJ2-5; either TRBD1 or TRBD2 may fit D (6 bases each). The CDR3 is CASSQLRAVGGPETQYF. The CDR3 coding sequence is TGTGCCAGCAGCCAACTCCGGGCCGTCGGGGGCCCAGAGACCCAGTACTTC.